Below are 13 T cell receptor beta chains sequenced from a single sample in a study of T cell responses to AZD1222 COVID-19 vaccine. Assay used: immunoSEQ multiplex PCR; TCRdb lists only in-frame clones, some missing. The table has 150,000 or so clones, almost 95% seen once. The sequences come from peripheral blood, collected 28 days after the second AZD1222 dose. The receptor set was obtained from an adult who received the AZD1222 COVID-19 vaccine.

The rearrangement uses TRBV28 and TRBJ2-7, with unresolved D. Per germline, CDR1 MDHEN and CDR2 SYDVKM. Trimming removed 3 bases from V and 1 base from J, with 10 bases in between. There are 14 residues in the CDR3. CDR3 sequence: CASSLVTGSYEQYF. The CDR3 coding sequence is TGTGCCAGCAGTTTGGTGACTGGATCCTACGAGCAGTACTTC.

The genes are TRBV5-4 and TRBJ2-1; TRBD1 matches 7 bases. The germline gives CDR1 SGHNT, CDR2 YYREEE (reference sequence). V trimming: 3 bases; J trimming: 10 bases; junction bases outside the gene matches: 13. The CDR3 sequence is 15 residues long. The CDR3 loop is CASSSGRLLGGEQFF. In nucleotides, the CDR3 is TGTGCCAGCAGCTCCGGACGTCTCCTAGGGGGCGAGCAGTTCTTC.

This sequence joins TRBV28 and TRBJ2-3; TRBD2 agrees at 9 bases. The CDR3 totals 14 residues. The ends lost 5 bases at V and 0 bases at J; junction bases unmatched: 0. Germline V gives CDR1 MDHEN, CDR2 SYDVKM. The CDR3 coding sequence is TGTGCCAGCAGTCTAGCGGGGAGCACAGATACGCAGTATTTT. Amino acids: CASSLAGSTDTQYF.

The rearrangement links TRBV24-1 to TRBJ2-1; the match to TRBD2 covers 10 bases. The CDR3 is made up of 15 amino acids. The V segment lost 3 bases and the J segment 9 bases; nucleotides outside the gene matches: 7. The germline V gene has CDR1 KGHDR and CDR2 SFDVKD. CDR3 in DNA: TGTGCCACCAGTGATCCTAGGACTAGCGGTGTTGAGCAGTTCTTC. Protein sequence: CATSDPRTSGVEQFF.

This sequence joins TRBV7-9 and TRBJ2-5, with a tentative D call TRBD1 (6 bases). The CDR3 totals 13 residues. Germline V CDR1 and CDR2: SEHNR, FQNEAQ (reference sequence). Deletions cut 4 bases from V and 3 bases from J, with 9 bases between. The chain's CDR3 is CASSSSGEETQYF. The CDR3 region has the DNA TGTGCCAGCAGCTCATCAGGGGAAGAGACCCAGTACTTC.

The chain combines TRBV4-2 with TRBJ2-1; maybe TRBD1 (6 bases). Germline CDR1 LGHNA, CDR2 YNFKEQ. V was shortened by 0 bases and J by 0 bases, with 12 bases between the two germline ends. The CDR3 covers 17 residues. The CDR3 reads CASSQDIGTSSYNEQFF. In DNA form, the CDR3 reads TGTGCCAGCAGCCAAGATATCGGGACAAGCTCCTACAATGAGCAGTTCTTC.

The chain uses TRBV6-1 and TRBJ1-2; D possibly corresponds to TRBD1 (6 bases). Looked up from germline, CDR1 is MNHNS and CDR2 is SASEGT. The CDR3 has 14 amino acids. V lost 2 bases, J lost 8 bases, and 15 bases lay in between. The CDR3 spells CASSEIGGRGGYTF. The CDR3 DNA sequence: TGTGCCAGCAGTGAAATTGGGGGGCGCGGAGGCTACACCTTC.

The chain recombines TRBV2 with TRBJ2-1; TRBD1 matches 8 bases. V was pared by 7 bases and J by 10 bases, with 15 bases of the junction left unmatched. Germline V lookup: CDR1 SNHLY, CDR2 FYNNEI. CDR3 length equals 15 residues. The CDR3 sequence is CASTDQGAQFREQFF. CDR3 bases: TGTGCCAGCACTGATCAGGGGGCGCAATTCAGGGAGCAGTTCTTC.

The chain has TRBV19 and TRBJ2-4; 7 positions match TRBD1. Germline CDR1 reads LNHDA; CDR2 reads SQIVND (reference sequence). V lost 3 bases and J lost 7; bases outside the gene matches: 3. This CDR3 is 13 amino acids long. The CDR3 spells CASSILQGNIQYF. CDR3 nucleotides: TGTGCCAGTAGTATTCTACAGGGGAACATTCAGTACTTC.

The V and J genes are TRBV29-1 and TRBJ1-4, with D perhaps matching TRBD1 (6 bases). V was cut by 6 bases and J by 11 bases, with 13 bases left in between. The CDR3 has 11 amino acids. CDR1 SQVTM and CDR2 ANQGSEA come from the germline V gene. The DNA of the CDR3 is TGCAGCGTCCAAAACAGGGAGAAACTGTTTTTT. Amino acids: CSVQNREKLFF.

This clone showed up just once. The chain is built from TRBV24-1 and TRBJ2-1, with D perhaps being TRBD1 or TRBD2 (5 bases each). Trimming took 9 bases from V and 8 from J, leaving 16 bases between them. In germline, CDR1 is KGHDR, CDR2 SFDVKD. The CDR3 extends over 13 amino acids. The CDR3 DNA sequence: TGTGCCACCGGGGACGGTAGTGACGATGAGCAGTTCTTC. Residues: CATGDGSDDEQFF.

The chain couples TRBV9 to TRBJ1-1; TRBD1 might be the D (5 bases). V was clipped by 4 bases and J by 0 bases, with 13 bases between them. The CDR3 runs to 15 residues. Germline CDR1 reads SGDLS; CDR2 reads YYNGEE. CDR3 amino acids: CASSPQEGLNTEAFF. CDR3 DNA: TGTGCCAGCAGCCCTCAGGAGGGGTTGAACACTGAAGCTTTCTTT.

The chain joins TRBV6-2 or TRBV6-3 to TRBJ2-7; the D is unclear. V dropped 4 bases and J dropped 0 bases, with 7 bases sitting between them. This CDR3 spans 13 amino acids. Germline CDR1 and CDR2: MNHEY and SVGEGT. The CDR3 loop is CASSSLTSYEQYF. The CDR3 nucleotides read TGTGCCAGCAGTTCGCTCACCTCCTACGAGCAGTACTTC.